This T cell receptor (beta chain) appears in the sequencing data of a study of blood T cell repertoires in COVID-19. Study in general: Spain, Italy and the United States supplied samples that represented acute and convalescent COVID-19. From T cells, B-cell-depleted T cells, or PBMCs came the material, which was cDNA or gDNA.

This clone was picked up one time. Germline CDR1 KGHDR, CDR2 SFDVKD. Trimming shortened V by 2 bases and J by 5 bases, and 8 bases separated the two germline ends. The CDR3 runs to 13 residues. In the study's own analysis: Amplified reference gene primers provided the basis for estimating nucleated cell counts. Assay: immunoSEQ multiplex PCR; the TCRdb copy retains only in-frame clones and omits some. V, J and clone size derive from that table, while D and trimming were established from the DNA sequence. The sample has 85,000 to 130,000 clones, approximately 88% seen once. The specimen sequenced was peripheral blood. The clonotype was recovered from a man in his sixties with acute or convalescent COVID-19. The chain recombines TRBV24-1 with TRBJ2-5, with a tentative D call TRBD2 (6 bases). The CDR3 protein is CATSDSGRETQYF. The CDR3 bases are TGTGCCACCAGTGATTCAGGGAGGGAGACCCAGTACTTC.